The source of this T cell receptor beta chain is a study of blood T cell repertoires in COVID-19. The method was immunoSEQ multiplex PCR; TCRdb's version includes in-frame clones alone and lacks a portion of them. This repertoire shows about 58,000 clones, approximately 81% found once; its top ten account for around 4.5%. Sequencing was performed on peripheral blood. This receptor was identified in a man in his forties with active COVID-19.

CDR3 region: CASYDRGQTGELFF. In DNA, the CDR3 is TGCGCCAGCTATGACAGGGGGCAGACCGGGGAGCTGTTTTTT. The rearrangement uses TRBV5-1 and TRBJ2-2, with 10 bases matching TRBD1. The CDR3 is 14 residues long. The germline gives CDR1 SGHRS, CDR2 YFSETQ. The V and J ends lost 7 bases and 5 bases, in that order; junction bases with no gene match: 5.